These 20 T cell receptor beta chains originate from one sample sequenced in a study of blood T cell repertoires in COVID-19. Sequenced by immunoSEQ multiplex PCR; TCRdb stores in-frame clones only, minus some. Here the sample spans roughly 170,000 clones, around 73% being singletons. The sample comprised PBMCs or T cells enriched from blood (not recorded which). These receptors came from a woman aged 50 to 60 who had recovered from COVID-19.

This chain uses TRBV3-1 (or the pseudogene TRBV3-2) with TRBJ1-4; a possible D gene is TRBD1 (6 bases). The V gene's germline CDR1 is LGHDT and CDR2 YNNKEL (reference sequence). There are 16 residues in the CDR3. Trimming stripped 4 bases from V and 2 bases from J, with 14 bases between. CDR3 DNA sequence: TGTGCCAGCAGCCCATCCAGCGGGGGCACTAATGAAAAACTGTTTTTT. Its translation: CASSPSSGGTNEKLFF.

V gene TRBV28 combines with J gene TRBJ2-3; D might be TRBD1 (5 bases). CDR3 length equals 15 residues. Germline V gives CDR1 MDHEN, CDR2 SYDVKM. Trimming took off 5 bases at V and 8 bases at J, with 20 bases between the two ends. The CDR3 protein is CASSLSLGHPFTQYF. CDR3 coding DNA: TGTGCCAGCAGTCTCTCTCTTGGACATCCCTTTACGCAGTATTTT.

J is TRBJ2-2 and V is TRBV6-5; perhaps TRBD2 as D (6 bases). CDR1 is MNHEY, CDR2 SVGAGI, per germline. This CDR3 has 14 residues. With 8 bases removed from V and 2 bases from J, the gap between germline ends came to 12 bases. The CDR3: CASLGGINTGELFF. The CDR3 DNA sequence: TGTGCCAGCTTGGGCGGGATAAACACCGGGGAGCTGTTTTTT.

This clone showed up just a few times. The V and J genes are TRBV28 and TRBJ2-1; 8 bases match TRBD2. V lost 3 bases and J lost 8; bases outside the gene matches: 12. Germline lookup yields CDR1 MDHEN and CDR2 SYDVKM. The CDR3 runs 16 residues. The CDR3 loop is CASSFFSGLGRDEQFF. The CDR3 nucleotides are TGTGCCAGCAGTTTTTTTTCGGGACTAGGGAGGGATGAGCAGTTCTTC.

The CDR3 spells CASSLVEATSGGYEQYF. The CDR3 DNA reads as TGTGCCAGCAGCTTAGTGGAGGCAACTAGCGGGGGCTACGAGCAGTACTTC. The gene calls are TRBV7-2 and TRBJ2-7; 11 nucleotides line up with TRBD2. Germline CDR1 SGHTA, CDR2 FQGNSA. V was pared by 1 base and J by 3 bases, with 8 bases of the junction left unmatched. The CDR3 extends over 17 amino acids.

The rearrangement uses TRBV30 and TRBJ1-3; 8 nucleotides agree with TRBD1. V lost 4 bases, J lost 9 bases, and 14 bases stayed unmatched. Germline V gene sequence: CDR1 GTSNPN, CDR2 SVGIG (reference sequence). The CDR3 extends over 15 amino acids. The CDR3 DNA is TGTGCCTGGAACTTCGACAGGGGCAGCGGAGGCACCATATATTTT. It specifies CAWNFDRGSGGTIYF.

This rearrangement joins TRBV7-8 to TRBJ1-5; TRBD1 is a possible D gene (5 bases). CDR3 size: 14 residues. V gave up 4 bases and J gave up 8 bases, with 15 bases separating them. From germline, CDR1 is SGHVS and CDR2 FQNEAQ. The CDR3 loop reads CASSSDSGIKPQHF. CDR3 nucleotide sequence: TGTGCCAGCAGCTCCGACAGTGGGATAAAGCCCCAGCATTTT.

Here the CDR3 DNA reads TGTGCCACCGCGACAGGAGAAAACACTGAAGCTTTCTTT. Translating it yields CATATGENTEAFF. This chain connects TRBV10-3 to TRBJ1-1, with a tentative D call TRBD1 (6 bases). Trimming cost V 10 bases and J 2 bases, with 14 bases left between them. This CDR3 region has 13 residues. CDR1 is ENHRY, CDR2 SYGVKD, per germline.

CDR3 coding DNA: TGTGCCAGTCGACTAGCGGGAGCTAGTGATGAGCAGTTCTTC. It translates to CASRLAGASDEQFF. The rearrangement joins TRBV2 to TRBJ2-1; 12 bases are shared with TRBD2. Germline assignment: CDR1 SNHLY and CDR2 FYNNEI. V lost 9 bases to trimming and J lost 8 bases; unmatched junction nucleotides: 8. The length of the CDR3 is 14 residues.

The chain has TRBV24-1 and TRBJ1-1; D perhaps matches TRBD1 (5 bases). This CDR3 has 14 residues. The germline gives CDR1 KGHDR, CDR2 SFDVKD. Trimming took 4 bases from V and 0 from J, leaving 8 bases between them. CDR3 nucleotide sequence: TGTGCCACCAGTGAGGCGGGGGTGAACACTGAAGCTTTCTTT. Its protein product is CATSEAGVNTEAFF.

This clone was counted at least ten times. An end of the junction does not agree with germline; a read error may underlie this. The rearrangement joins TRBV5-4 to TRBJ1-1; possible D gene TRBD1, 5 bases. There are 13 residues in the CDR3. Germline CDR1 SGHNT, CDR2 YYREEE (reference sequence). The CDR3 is CASSLERVGEGDF. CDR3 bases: TGTGCCAGCAGCTTGGAGCGGGTAGGGGAGGGAGACTTT.

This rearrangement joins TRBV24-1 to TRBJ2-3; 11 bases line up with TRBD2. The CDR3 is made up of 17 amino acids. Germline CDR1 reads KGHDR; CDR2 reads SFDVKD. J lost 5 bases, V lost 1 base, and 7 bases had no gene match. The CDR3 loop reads CATSDFKLAGGRDTQYF. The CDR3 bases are TGTGCCACCAGTGATTTTAAGCTAGCGGGAGGAAGAGATACGCAGTATTTT.

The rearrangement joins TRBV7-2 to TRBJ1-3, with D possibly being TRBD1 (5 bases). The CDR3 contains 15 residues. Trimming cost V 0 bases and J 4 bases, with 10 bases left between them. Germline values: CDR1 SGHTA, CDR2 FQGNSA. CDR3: CASSLAAGEGNTIYF. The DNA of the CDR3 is TGTGCCAGCAGCTTAGCGGCGGGGGAAGGAAACACCATATATTTT.

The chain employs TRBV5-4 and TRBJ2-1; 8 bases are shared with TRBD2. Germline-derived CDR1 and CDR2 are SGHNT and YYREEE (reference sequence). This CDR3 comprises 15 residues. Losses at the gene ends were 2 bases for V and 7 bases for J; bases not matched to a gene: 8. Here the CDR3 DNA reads TGTGCCAGCAGCTTAGGGACTAGAGGGGGGAATGAGCAGTTCTTC. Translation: CASSLGTRGGNEQFF.

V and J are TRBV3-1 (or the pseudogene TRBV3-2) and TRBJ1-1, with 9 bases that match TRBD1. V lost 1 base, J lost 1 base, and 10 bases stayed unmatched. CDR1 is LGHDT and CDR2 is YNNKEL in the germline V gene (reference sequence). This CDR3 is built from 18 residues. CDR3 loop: CASSQALFPGQGNTEAFF. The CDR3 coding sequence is TGTGCCAGCAGCCAAGCACTCTTTCCGGGACAGGGGAACACTGAAGCTTTCTTT.

CDR3 loop: CASKVAGGLYNEQFF. The CDR3 nucleotides are TGTGCCAGTAAGGTAGCGGGAGGGCTCTACAATGAGCAGTTCTTC. J is TRBJ2-1 and V is TRBV19; 11 bases are a match to TRBD2. The length of the CDR3 is 15 residues. V shed 7 bases and J 3 bases; nucleotides not matched to a gene: 5. Germline CDR1 LNHDA, CDR2 SQIVND (reference sequence).

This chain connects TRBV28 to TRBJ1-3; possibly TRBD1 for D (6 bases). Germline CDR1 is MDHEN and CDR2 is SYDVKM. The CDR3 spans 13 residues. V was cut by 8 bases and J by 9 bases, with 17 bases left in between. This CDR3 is CASLGGRRFTIYF. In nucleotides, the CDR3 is TGTGCCAGCTTGGGGGGGCGAAGGTTCACCATATATTTT.

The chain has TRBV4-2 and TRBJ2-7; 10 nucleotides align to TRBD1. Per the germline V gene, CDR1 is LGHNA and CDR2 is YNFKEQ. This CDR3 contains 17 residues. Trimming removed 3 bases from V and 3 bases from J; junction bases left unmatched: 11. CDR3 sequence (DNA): TGTGCCAGCAGCCATCATGTCACCGGGACAGGGGTCTACGAGCAGTACTTC. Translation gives CASSHHVTGTGVYEQYF.

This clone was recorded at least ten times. CDR3 protein: CASSRSAHPSSTDTQYF. The DNA of the CDR3 is TGCGCCAGCAGCCGCAGCGCACATCCTTCCAGCACAGATACGCAGTATTTT. V and J are TRBV4-3 and TRBJ2-3; D remains unclear. Trimming removed 4 bases at V and 0 bases at J, with 17 bases between. CDR1 is LGHNA, CDR2 YSLEER, per germline. This CDR3 spans 17 amino acids.

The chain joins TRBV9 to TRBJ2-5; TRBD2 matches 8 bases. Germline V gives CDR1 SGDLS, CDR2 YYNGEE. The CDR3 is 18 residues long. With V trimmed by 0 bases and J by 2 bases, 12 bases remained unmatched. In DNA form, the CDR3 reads TGTGCCAGCAGCGTAGGGACTAGCACCTGGGGACGTCAAGAGACCCAGTACTTC. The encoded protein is CASSVGTSTWGRQETQYF.